Below, 14 T cell receptor beta chains from the same sample are listed, as sequenced in a study of read filtering for tumor transcriptome and immune sequencing. The library was built from 400 to 500 ng RNA with molecular barcoded adaptors for alpha/delta and beta/gamma chains. TCRdb called the reads again in MiXCR, with one record for every CDR3 protein. This table holds around 130,000 distinct CDR3 sequences, 10% to 15% found once. The material sequenced was a population of CD138-negative cells sorted from bone marrow. The receptor source for this set is a donor over 35 with multiple myeloma.

The chain links TRBV3-1 to TRBJ2-7; 14 bases map to TRBD2. The CDR3 extends over 16 amino acids. V gave up 1 base and J gave up 6 bases; unmatched junction bases: 5. The germline CDR1 and CDR2 sequences are LGHDT and YNNKEL (reference sequence). CDR3 sequence (DNA): TGTGCCAGCAGCCAAGGGGGGACTAGCGGGAGCCCCGAGCAGTACTTC. Translation: CASSQGGTSGSPEQYF.

This clonotype was seen repeatedly, ten times or more. The chain joins TRBV20-1 to TRBJ1-1; tentative D call: TRBD1 (6 bases). There are 13 residues in the CDR3. Germline loops: CDR1 DFQATT, CDR2 SNEGSKA (reference sequence). Trimming removed 2 bases at V and 2 bases at J, with 9 bases between. The CDR3 sequence: CSARSGVNTEAFF. CDR3 DNA: TGCAGTGCTAGATCAGGGGTAAACACTGAAGCTTTCTTT.

There are many counts of this clonotype. This chain joins TRBV11-2 and TRBJ2-7, with D tentatively TRBD2 (6 bases). This CDR3 has 15 residues. The germline V gene has CDR1 SGHAT and CDR2 FQNNGV. The V gene lost 2 bases and the J gene lost 0 bases, with 11 bases spanning the gap. The CDR3 is CASSLQGLSSYEQYF. The CDR3 DNA reads TGTGCCAGCAGCTTACAGGGACTCAGCTCCTACGAGCAGTACTTC.

This clonotype was observed many times. This chain connects TRBV20-1 to TRBJ2-7; 9 bases fit TRBD2. After removal of 1 base from V and 4 bases from J, the junction contained 5 bases not matched to a gene. CDR1 and CDR2 (germline): DFQATT, SNEGSKA (reference sequence). The CDR3 sequence is 14 residues long. This CDR3 reads CSARGKSGGYEQYF. CDR3 DNA: TGCAGTGCTAGAGGAAAGAGCGGGGGGTACGAGCAGTACTTC.

This clonotype was counted ten times or more. The chain combines TRBV30 with TRBJ2-7; D is possibly TRBD2 (5 bases). V was cut by 1 base and J by 0 bases, with 7 bases left in between. Germline CDR1 and CDR2: GTSNPN and SVGIG (reference sequence). The CDR3 is 13 amino acids. CDR3 sequence reads: CAWSGGSSYEQYF. CDR3 sequence (DNA): TGTGCCTGGAGTGGAGGGAGCTCCTACGAGCAGTACTTC.

Ten or more counts support this clonotype. CDR3 residues: CAWSVGTGPYEQYF. As DNA, the CDR3 is TGTGCCTGGAGTGTCGGGACAGGTCCCTACGAGCAGTACTTC. The chain carries TRBV30 and TRBJ2-7, with 8 nucleotides matching TRBD1. The CDR3 length is 14 residues. Germline CDR1 is GTSNPN and CDR2 is SVGIG (reference sequence). The ends lost 0 bases at V and 2 bases at J; junction bases unmatched: 3.

This clonotype came up many times. The V and J genes are TRBV6-5 and TRBJ2-5; D tentatively reads TRBD1 or TRBD2 (5 bases each). Trimming pared 6 bases from V and 4 bases from J, leaving 12 bases between. The V gene's germline CDR1 is MNHEY and CDR2 SVGAGI. The CDR3 spans 13 residues. CDR3 sequence reads: CASSPRDGETQYF. CDR3 DNA sequence: TGTGCCAGCAGCCCCAGGGACGGAGAGACCCAGTACTTC.

This clonotype was observed many times. V and J are TRBV10-3 and TRBJ2-3, with 9 bases identical to TRBD2. The CDR3 spans 17 residues. V gave up 2 bases and J gave up 3 bases; unmatched junction bases: 9. Germline CDR1 and CDR2: ENHRY and SYGVKD. The chain's CDR3 is CAISEGPAGGGTDTQYF. The CDR3 DNA is TGTGCCATCAGTGAGGGGCCAGCGGGAGGCGGGACAGATACGCAGTATTTT.

This clonotype showed up just a few times. The chain employs TRBV2 and TRBJ2-2; D could derive from TRBD1 or TRBD2 (5 bases each). CDR1 and CDR2 (germline): SNHLY, FYNNEI. The CDR3 extends over 14 amino acids. V lost 4 bases to trimming and J lost 9 bases, with 15 bases between them. The CDR3 sequence is CASSVGPPVRELFF. As DNA, the CDR3 is TGTGCCAGCAGTGTGGGACCCCCTGTCAGGGAGCTGTTTTTT. Full variable domain (rest looked up from reference TRBV2 and TRBJ2-2): EPEVTQTPSHQVTQMGQEVILRCVPISNHLYFYWYRQILGQKVEFLVSFYNNEISEKSEIFDDQFSVERPDGSNFTLKIRSTKLEDSAMYFCASSVGPPVRELFFGEGSRLTVL.

Points on this clonotype: This may be a read error: a much more frequent sequence differs by one nucleotide. This rearrangement joins TRBV6-6 to TRBJ2-1, with D perhaps given as TRBD1 or TRBD2 (5 bases each). The CDR3 length is 13 residues. Germline CDR1 is MNHNY and CDR2 is SVGAGI (reference sequence). V was shortened by 6 bases and J by 8 bases, with 14 bases between the two germline ends. CDR3 nucleotides: TGTGCCAGCAGAAGGGACCAATACGATGAGCAGTTCTTC. This sequence encodes CASRRDQYDEQFF.

There are many counts of this clonotype. The chain has TRBV12-3 or TRBV12-4 and TRBJ2-2; D gene ambiguous. This CDR3 comprises 15 residues. The V gene lost 5 bases and the J gene lost 4 bases, with 14 bases spanning the gap. CDR3 region: CASSLDPIFTGELFF. The CDR3 bases are TGTGCCAGCAGTCTGGACCCGATATTCACCGGGGAGCTGTTTTTT.

This clonotype was recorded many times. The chain carries TRBV12-3 or TRBV12-4 and TRBJ1-5, with D hard to call. V was pared by 1 base and J by 5 bases, with 6 bases between. The CDR3 covers 13 residues. As DNA, the CDR3 is TGTGCCAGCAGTTTAGTATCTGATCAGCCCCAGCATTTT. Translating it yields CASSLVSDQPQHF.

This clonotype was seen repeatedly, ten times or more. The V and J genes are TRBV11-2 and TRBJ2-3; 7 nucleotides align to TRBD1. CDR3 length: 12 residues. Germline assignment: CDR1 SGHAT and CDR2 FQNNGV. Unmatched junction bases numbered 10, after V lost 8 bases and J lost 11 bases. The CDR3 DNA follows: TGTGCCAGCGGTCGCCGGGACAGTCAGCAGTATTTT. It is translated as CASGRRDSQQYF. Based on the CDR3 plus reference TRBV11-2 and TRBJ2-3, the full variable domain is EAGVAQSPRYKIIEKRQSVAFWCNPISGHATLYWYQQILGQGPKLLIQFQNNGVVDDSQLPKDRFSAERLKGVDSTLKIQPAKLEDSAVYLCASGRRDSQQYFGPGTRLTVL.

This clonotype was recorded at least ten times. The V call is TRBV20-1, the J call TRBJ2-7, with TRBD1 as a possible D gene (6 bases). Germline CDR1 is DFQATT and CDR2 is SNEGSKA (reference sequence). This CDR3 spans 13 amino acids. V was trimmed by 6 bases and J by 4 bases, leaving 16 bases between them. The CDR3 DNA reads as TGCAGTGCATCAATTGACAGGACTTACGAGCAGTACTTC. It translates to CSASIDRTYEQYF.